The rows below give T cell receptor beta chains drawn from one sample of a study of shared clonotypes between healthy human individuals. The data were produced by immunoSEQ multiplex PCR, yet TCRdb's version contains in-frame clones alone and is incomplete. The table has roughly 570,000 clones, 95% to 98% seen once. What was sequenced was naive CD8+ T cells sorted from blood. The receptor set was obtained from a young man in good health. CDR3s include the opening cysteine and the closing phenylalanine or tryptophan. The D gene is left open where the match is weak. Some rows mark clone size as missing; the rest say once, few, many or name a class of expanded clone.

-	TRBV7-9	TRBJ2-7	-	CASSLSVEDEQYF	TGTGCCAGCAGCTTATCTGTGGAGGACGAGCAGTACTTC
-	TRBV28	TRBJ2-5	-	CASSRREEETQYF	TGTGCCAGCAGTAGACGGGAAGAAGAGACCCAGTACTTC
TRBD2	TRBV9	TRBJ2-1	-	CASIILAGVYNEQFF	TGTGCCAGCATCATCCTAGCGGGAGTTTACAATGAGCAGTTCTTC
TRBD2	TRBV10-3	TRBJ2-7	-	CATGASGSSYEQYF	TGTGCCACGGGGGCTAGCGGGAGCTCCTACGAGCAGTACTTC
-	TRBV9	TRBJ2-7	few	CASSSVPDAYEQYF	TGTGCCAGCAGCTCAGTGCCGGACGCCTACGAGCAGTACTTC
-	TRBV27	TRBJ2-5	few	CASVGLGETQYF	TGTGCCAGCGTCGGCCTGGGCGAGACCCAGTACTTC
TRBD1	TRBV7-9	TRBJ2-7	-	CASSLKPGQGYEQYF	TGTGCCAGCAGCTTAAAACCGGGACAGGGCTACGAGCAGTACTTC
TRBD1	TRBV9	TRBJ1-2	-	CASSAKNRGTNYGYTF	TGTGCCAGCAGCGCAAAGAACAGGGGTACTAACTATGGCTACACCTTC
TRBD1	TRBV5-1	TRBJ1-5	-	CASSKEDRPYSNQPQHF	TGCGCCAGCAGCAAGGAGGACAGGCCTTATAGCAATCAGCCCCAGCATTTT
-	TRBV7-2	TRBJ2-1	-	CASSWLVNRAYNEQFF	TGTGCCAGCAGCTGGTTGGTCAACAGGGCATACAATGAGCAGTTCTTC
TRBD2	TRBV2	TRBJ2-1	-	CASEGLGGNEQFF	TGTGCCAGCGAAGGACTAGGCGGCAATGAGCAGTTCTTC
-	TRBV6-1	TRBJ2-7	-	CASSEDRAYYERYF	TGTGCCAGCAGTGAAGACAGAGCCTACTACGAGCGGTACTTC
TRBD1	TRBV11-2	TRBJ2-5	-	CASTPTGRETQYF	TGTGCCAGCACCCCGACAGGGCGAGAGACCCAGTACTTC
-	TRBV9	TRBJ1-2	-	CASRGPGYTF	TGTGCCAGCAGGGGACCTGGCTACACCTTC
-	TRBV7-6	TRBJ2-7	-	CASSPSFGTSYEQYF	TGTGCCAGCAGCCCCAGCTTTGGTACCTCCTACGAGCAGTACTTC
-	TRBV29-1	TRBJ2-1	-	CSVGAGGSYNEQFF	TGCAGCGTGGGGGCTGGTGGGTCCTACAATGAGCAGTTCTTC
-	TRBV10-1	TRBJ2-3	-	CASSEFGADTQYF	TGCGCCAGCAGTGAGTTTGGAGCAGATACGCAGTATTTT
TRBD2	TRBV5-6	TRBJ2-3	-	CASSFGTSGSPMAVDTQYF	TGTGCCAGCAGCTTCGGGACTAGCGGGAGCCCCATGGCGGTAGATACGCAGTATTTT
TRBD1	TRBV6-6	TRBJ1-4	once	CASRQGAAEKLFF	TGTGCCAGCAGACAGGGGGCGGCTGAAAAACTGTTTTTT
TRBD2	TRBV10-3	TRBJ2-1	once	CAIGTSGSYNEQFF	TGTGCCATCGGGACTAGCGGGTCCTACAATGAGCAGTTCTTC
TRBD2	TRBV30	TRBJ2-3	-	CAWSFSGSTDTQYF	TGTGCCTGGAGTTTTAGCGGGAGCACAGATACGCAGTATTTT
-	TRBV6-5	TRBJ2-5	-	CASSLVGAGETQYF	TGTGCCAGCAGTTTGGTAGGGGCGGGGGAGACCCAGTACTTC
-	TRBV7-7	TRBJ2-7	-	CASSETPGYEQYF	TGTGCTAGCAGCGAGACCCCCGGTTATGAGCAGTACTTC
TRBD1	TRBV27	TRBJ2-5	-	CASSSIDRGFQETQYF	TGTGCCAGCAGTTCCATTGACAGGGGATTCCAAGAGACCCAGTACTTC
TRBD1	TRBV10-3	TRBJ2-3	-	CAIAAGTGGEGDTQYF	TGTGCCATCGCTGCGGGGACAGGGGGTGAGGGAGATACGCAGTATTTT
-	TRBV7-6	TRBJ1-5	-	CASSLDGRGANQPQHF	TGTGCCAGCAGCTTAGATGGCAGGGGTGCTAATCAGCCCCAGCATTTT
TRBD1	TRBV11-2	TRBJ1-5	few	CASSLDPGQGLQPQHF	TGTGCCAGCAGCTTAGATCCCGGACAGGGGCTTCAGCCCCAGCATTTT
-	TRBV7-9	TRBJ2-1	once	CASSLVTLGTSNEQFF	TGTGCCAGCAGCTTAGTAACGCTAGGGACATCCAATGAGCAGTTCTTC
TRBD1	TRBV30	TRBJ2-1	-	CAWSYRQGGYNEQFF	TGTGCCTGGAGTTATCGACAGGGGGGGTACAATGAGCAGTTCTTC
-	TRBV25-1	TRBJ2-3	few	CASSAGSTDTQYF	TGTGCCAGCAGTGCGGGTAGCACAGATACGCAGTATTTT
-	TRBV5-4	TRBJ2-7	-	CASSPGQDYEQYF	TGTGCCAGCAGCCCCGGACAAGACTACGAGCAGTACTTC
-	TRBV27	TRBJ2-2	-	CASSLSAVFAGELFF	TGTGCCAGCAGTTTATCGGCTGTTTTTGCCGGGGAGCTGTTTTTT
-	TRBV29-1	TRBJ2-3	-	CSVEEVTQGRGTDTQYF	TGCAGCGTTGAAGAGGTGACACAGGGTCGGGGCACAGATACGCAGTATTTT
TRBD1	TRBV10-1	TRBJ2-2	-	CASSDQGANTGELFF	TGCGCCAGCAGTGATCAGGGGGCGAACACCGGGGAGCTGTTTTTT
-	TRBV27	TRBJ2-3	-	CASRPGGTSTDTQYF	TGTGCCAGCCGCCCGGGCGGGACTAGCACAGATACGCAGTATTTT
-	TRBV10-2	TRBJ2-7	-	CATRDSSSYEQYF	TGCGCCACGCGGGACTCGAGCTCCTACGAGCAGTACTTC
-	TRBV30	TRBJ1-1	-	CAWSVTPQGPEAFF	TGTGCCTGGAGTGTTACCCCTCAGGGGCCTGAAGCTTTCTTT
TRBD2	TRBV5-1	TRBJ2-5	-	CASDYGRGGKTQYF	TGCGCCAGCGACTATGGGAGGGGCGGAAAGACCCAGTACTTC
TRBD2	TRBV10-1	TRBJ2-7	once	CASSESGTSGLYEQYF	TGCGCCAGCAGTGAGTCCGGGACTAGCGGGCTCTACGAGCAGTACTTC
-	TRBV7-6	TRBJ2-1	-	CASSSPLVGRESIYNEQFF	TGTGCCAGCAGCTCCCCCCTGGTGGGACGGGAGTCAATCTACAATGAGCAGTTCTTC
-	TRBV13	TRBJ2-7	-	CASSWGGQVSYEQYF	TGTGCCAGCAGTTGGGGGGGCCAGGTTTCCTACGAGCAGTACTTC
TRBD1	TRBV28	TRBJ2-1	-	CASRMDRDSYNEQFF	TGTGCCAGTAGGATGGACAGGGACTCCTACAATGAGCAGTTCTTC
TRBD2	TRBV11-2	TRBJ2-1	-	CASRPTLLTAGGPFF	TGTGCCAGCAGGCCCACCCTACTGACAGCGGGGGGACCGTTCTTC
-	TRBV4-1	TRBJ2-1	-	CASSARVGEQFF	TGCGCCAGCAGCGCACGGGTGGGTGAGCAGTTCTTC
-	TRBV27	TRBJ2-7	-	CASSYSRGPLYEQYF	TGTGCCAGCAGTTATTCCAGGGGCCCTCTCTACGAGCAGTACTTC
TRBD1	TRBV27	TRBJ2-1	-	CASRIGSLGRGQGWIF	TGTGCCAGCAGGATTGGGTCTCTTGGTAGGGGACAGGGGTGGATCTTC
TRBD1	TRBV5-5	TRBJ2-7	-	CASSPLGQSYEQYF	TGTGCCAGCAGCCCACTGGGACAGTCCTACGAGCAGTACTTC
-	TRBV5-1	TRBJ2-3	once	CASSLEHGRGDTQYF	TGCGCCAGCAGCTTGGAGCACGGAAGGGGGGATACGCAGTATTTT
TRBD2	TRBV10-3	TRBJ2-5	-	CAISPLGLAGGETQYF	TGTGCCATCAGCCCCCTGGGACTAGCGGGAGGAGAGACCCAGTACTTC
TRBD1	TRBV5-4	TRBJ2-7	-	CASSRQGAYEQYF	TGTGCCAGCAGCCGACAGGGGGCCTACGAGCAGTACTTC
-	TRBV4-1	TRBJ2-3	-	CASSQVRRLAVSTDTQYF	TGCGCCAGCAGCCAAGTGAGGAGGTTGGCGGTTAGCACAGATACGCAGTATTTT
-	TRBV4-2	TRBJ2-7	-	CASSPGFYEQYF	TGTGCCAGCAGCCCGGGGTTCTACGAGCAGTACTTC